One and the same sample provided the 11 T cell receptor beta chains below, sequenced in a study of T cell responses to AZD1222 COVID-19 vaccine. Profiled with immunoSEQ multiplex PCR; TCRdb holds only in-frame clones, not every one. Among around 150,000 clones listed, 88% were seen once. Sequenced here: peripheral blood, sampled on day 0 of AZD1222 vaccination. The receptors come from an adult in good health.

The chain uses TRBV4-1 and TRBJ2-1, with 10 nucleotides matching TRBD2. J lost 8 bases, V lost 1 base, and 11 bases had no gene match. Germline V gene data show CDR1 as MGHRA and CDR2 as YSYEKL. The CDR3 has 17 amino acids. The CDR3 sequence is CASSQALPSGSVDEQFF. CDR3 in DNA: TGCGCCAGCAGCCAAGCTTTGCCTAGCGGGAGTGTCGATGAGCAGTTCTTC.

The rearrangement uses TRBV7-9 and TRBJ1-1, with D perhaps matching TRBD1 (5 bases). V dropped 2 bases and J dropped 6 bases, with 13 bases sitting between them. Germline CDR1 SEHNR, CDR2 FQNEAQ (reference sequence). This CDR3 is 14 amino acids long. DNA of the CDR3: TGTGCCAGCAGCTTACAGGGAATTAAGGCTGAAGCTTTCTTT. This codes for CASSLQGIKAEAFF.

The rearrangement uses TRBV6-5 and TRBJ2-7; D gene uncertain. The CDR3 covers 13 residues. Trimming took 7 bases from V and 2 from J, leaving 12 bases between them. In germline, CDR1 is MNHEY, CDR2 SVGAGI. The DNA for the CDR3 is TGTGCCAGCACCATAGCCCAAACCTACGAGCAGTACTTC. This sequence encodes CASTIAQTYEQYF.

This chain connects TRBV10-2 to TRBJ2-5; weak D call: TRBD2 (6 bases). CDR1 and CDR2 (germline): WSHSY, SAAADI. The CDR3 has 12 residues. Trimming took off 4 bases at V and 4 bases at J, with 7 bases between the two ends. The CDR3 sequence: CASSVGGETQYF. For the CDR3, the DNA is TGCGCCAGCAGTGTCGGGGGAGAGACCCAGTACTTC.

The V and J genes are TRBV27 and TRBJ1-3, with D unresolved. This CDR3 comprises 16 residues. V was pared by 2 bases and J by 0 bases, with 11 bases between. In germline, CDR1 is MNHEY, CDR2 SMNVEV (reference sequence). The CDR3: CASSLRADHSGNTIYF. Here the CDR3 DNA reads TGTGCCAGCAGTTTAAGGGCAGACCACTCTGGAAACACCATATATTTT.

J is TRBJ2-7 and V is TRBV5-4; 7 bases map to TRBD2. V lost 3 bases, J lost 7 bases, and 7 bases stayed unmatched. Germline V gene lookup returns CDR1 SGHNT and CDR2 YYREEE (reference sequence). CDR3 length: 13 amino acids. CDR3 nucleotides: TGTGCCAGCAGCTCGGAAACAGCGGGAGAGCAGTACTTC. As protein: CASSSETAGEQYF.

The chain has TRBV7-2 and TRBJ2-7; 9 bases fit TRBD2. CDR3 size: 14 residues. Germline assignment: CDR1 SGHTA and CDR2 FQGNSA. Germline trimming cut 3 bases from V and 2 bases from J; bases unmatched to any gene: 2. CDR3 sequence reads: CASSFSGSPYEQYF. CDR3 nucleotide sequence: TGTGCCAGCAGCTTTAGCGGGAGTCCCTACGAGCAGTACTTC.

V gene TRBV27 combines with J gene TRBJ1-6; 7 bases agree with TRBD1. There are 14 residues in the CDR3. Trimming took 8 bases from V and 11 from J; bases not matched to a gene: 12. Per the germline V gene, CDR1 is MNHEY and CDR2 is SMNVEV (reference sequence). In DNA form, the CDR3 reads TGTGCCAGCTCGCCGACAGGGCTTTTGACACCCCTCCACTTT. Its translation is CASSPTGLLTPLHF.

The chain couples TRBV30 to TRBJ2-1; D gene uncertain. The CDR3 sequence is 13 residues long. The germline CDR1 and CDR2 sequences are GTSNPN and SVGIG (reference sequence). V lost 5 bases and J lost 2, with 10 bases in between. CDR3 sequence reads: CAWGPAAYNEQFF. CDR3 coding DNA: TGTGCCTGGGGTCCTGCGGCCTACAATGAGCAGTTCTTC.

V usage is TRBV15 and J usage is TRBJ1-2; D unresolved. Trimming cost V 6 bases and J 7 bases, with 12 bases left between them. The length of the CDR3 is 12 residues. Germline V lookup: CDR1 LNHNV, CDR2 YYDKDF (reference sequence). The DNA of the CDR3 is TGTGCCACCAGTAAGATCGGTCGTGGCTACACCTTC. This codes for CATSKIGRGYTF.

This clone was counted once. The CDR3 spells CASSSAWGRYNSPLHF. For the CDR3, the DNA is TGTGCCAGCAGCTCAGCTTGGGGGAGGTATAATTCACCCCTCCACTTT. This sequence joins TRBV5-4 and TRBJ1-6, with a tentative D call TRBD1 (5 bases). The CDR3 runs to 16 residues. Between the trimmed V and J ends, which lost 3 bases and 4 bases, there was a span of 14 bases. Germline V CDR1 and CDR2: SGHNT, YYREEE (reference sequence).